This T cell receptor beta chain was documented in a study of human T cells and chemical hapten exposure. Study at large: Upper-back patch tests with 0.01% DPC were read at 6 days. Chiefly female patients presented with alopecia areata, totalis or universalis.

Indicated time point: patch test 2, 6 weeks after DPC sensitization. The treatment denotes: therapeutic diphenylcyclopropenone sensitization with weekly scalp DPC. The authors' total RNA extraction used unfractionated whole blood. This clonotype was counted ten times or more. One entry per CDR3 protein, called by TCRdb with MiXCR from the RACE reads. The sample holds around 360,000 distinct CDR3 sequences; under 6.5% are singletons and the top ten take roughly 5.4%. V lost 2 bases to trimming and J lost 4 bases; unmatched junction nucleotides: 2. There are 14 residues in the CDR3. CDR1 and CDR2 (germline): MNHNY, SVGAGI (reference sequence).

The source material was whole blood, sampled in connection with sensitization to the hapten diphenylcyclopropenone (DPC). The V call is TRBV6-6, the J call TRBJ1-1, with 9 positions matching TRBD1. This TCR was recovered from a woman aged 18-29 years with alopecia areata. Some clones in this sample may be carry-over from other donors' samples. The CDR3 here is CASSYTTGGTEAFF. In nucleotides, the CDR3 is TGTGCCAGCAGTTACACGACAGGGGGCACTGAAGCTTTCTTT.